This passage covers 7 T cell receptor beta chains from one sample sequenced in a study of blood T cell repertoires in COVID-19. Using immunoSEQ multiplex PCR, the repertoire was profiled, and TCRdb retains in-frame clones only, with some absent. Of around 170,000 clones listed, 84% were seen once; the top ten hold over 12%. Sequencing was done on a sample of peripheral blood. The receptors were sampled from a man aged 18 to 29 with active or convalescent COVID-19.

The J gene is TRBJ2-1, the V gene TRBV4-1, with D perhaps TRBD1 (7 bases). Trimming took 5 bases from V and 5 from J, leaving 22 bases between them. The CDR3 sequence is 17 residues long. Germline assignment: CDR1 MGHRA and CDR2 YSYEKL. In nucleotides, the CDR3 is TGCGCCAGCAGCTTACCACCCGCGGGACAGTCAGACAATGAGCAGTTCTTC. Amino acid sequence: CASSLPPAGQSDNEQFF.

In this sample, this clone turned up a few times. V and J are TRBV10-3 and TRBJ1-2, with 10 bases lining up with TRBD1. The CDR3 runs 16 residues. The trim removed 5 bases at V and 4 bases at J, leaving 10 bases unmatched. Looked up from germline, CDR1 is ENHRY and CDR2 is SYGVKD. The CDR3 is CAISSGTGDLGYGYTF. For the CDR3, the DNA is TGTGCCATCAGTTCCGGGACAGGGGACTTGGGCTATGGCTACACCTTC.

V is TRBV6-5 and J is TRBJ2-2, with 7 bases identical to TRBD1. The V and J ends lost 10 bases and 2 bases, in that order; junction bases with no gene match: 7. CDR1 MNHEY and CDR2 SVGAGI come from the germline V gene. The CDR3 runs to 14 residues. The CDR3 sequence is CATIGTVNTGELFF. The CDR3, as DNA: TGTGCCACGATCGGGACAGTTAACACCGGGGAGCTGTTTTTT.

The chain employs TRBV3-1 (or the pseudogene TRBV3-2) and TRBJ2-5; TRBD2 aligns across 11 bases. Germline CDR1 is LGHDT and CDR2 is YNNKEL (reference sequence). Germline trimming cut 1 base from V and 2 bases from J; bases unmatched to any gene: 3. The CDR3 runs to 16 residues. For the CDR3, the DNA is TGTGCCAGCAGCCAAGCAATAGCGGGGGGGCAAGAGACCCAGTACTTC. It yields the protein CASSQAIAGGQETQYF.

The chain joins TRBV29-1 to TRBJ2-1, with 8 bases matching TRBD2. The CDR3 spans 14 residues. The J segment lost 7 bases and the V segment lost 3 bases, leaving 8 bases of the junction unmatched. Germline values: CDR1 SQVTM, CDR2 ANQGSEA. The CDR3 nucleotides read TGCAGCGTTGACGGGCGGGGGGCCTCAAATGAGCAGTTCTTC. Translation gives CSVDGRGASNEQFF.

The chain is built from TRBV11-2 and TRBJ2-1, with D perhaps TRBD1 (5 bases). V dropped 5 bases and J dropped 3 bases, with 8 bases sitting between them. The CDR3 contains 13 residues. CDR1 and CDR2 from the germline V gene are SGHAT and FQNNGV. In nucleotides, the CDR3 is TGTGCCAGCAGCCCAACAGGCTACAATGAGCAGTTCTTC. Amino acid sequence: CASSPTGYNEQFF. The variable domain in full, completed from reference TRBV11-2 and TRBJ2-1, reads EAGVAQSPRYKIIEKRQSVAFWCNPISGHATLYWYQQILGQGPKLLIQFQNNGVVDDSQLPKDRFSAERLKGVDSTLKIQPAKLEDSAVYLCASSPTGYNEQFFGPGTRLTVL.

The CDR3 bases are TGTGCCAGCTACGAGGGGGCACAGTTCTTC. Protein sequence: CASYEGAQFF. The chain couples TRBV7-9 to TRBJ2-1; 7 bases are shared with TRBD1. This CDR3 contains 10 residues. J was trimmed by 13 bases and V by 8 bases; bases with no gene match: 5. Germline V gene sequence: CDR1 SEHNR, CDR2 FQNEAQ (reference sequence).